These 10 T cell receptor beta chains share one sample of origin, sequenced in a study of blood T cell repertoires in COVID-19. The assay was immunoSEQ multiplex PCR, and TCRdb's table has in-frame clones only and misses some. This sample carries 250,000 to 300,000 clones, just under 90% of them seen once, and the ten largest clones take roughly 3.3%. Sample: peripheral blood. The receptors stem from a woman between 40 and 50 years old with acute or convalescent COVID-19.

This chain connects TRBV10-1 to TRBJ1-5, with TRBD1 matching over 10 bases. CDR1 is WNHNN and CDR2 is SYGVQD in the germline V gene (reference sequence). The V gene end was trimmed by 6 bases and the J gene end by 0 bases; junction bases not matched to a gene: 20. The CDR3 consists of 21 residues. CDR3 coding DNA: TGCGCCAGCAGCACCAGGGAACCTGACAGGGGGCTACCTTATAGCAATCAGCCCCAGCATTTT. Amino acids: CASSTREPDRGLPYSNQPQHF.

This chain joins TRBV6-5 and TRBJ2-7; no clear D gene. CDR1 and CDR2 (germline): MNHEY, SVGAGI. The CDR3 consists of 14 residues. The ends were cut back, 2 bases at V and 4 bases at J, with 12 bases in the middle. DNA of the CDR3: TGTGCCAGCAGTTACCGGGTCCGCTCGTACGAGCAGTACGTC. Its translation: CASSYRVRSYEQYV.

This chain uses TRBV5-1 with TRBJ1-5; no reliable D call. Germline V gene sequence: CDR1 SGHRS, CDR2 YFSETQ. The V and J ends lost 0 bases and 3 bases respectively, with 10 bases between them. This CDR3 has 15 amino acids. The chain's CDR3 is CASSLAGGNNQPQHF. The CDR3 DNA is TGCGCCAGCAGCTTGGCCGGAGGAAACAATCAGCCCCAGCATTTT. The full variable domain, in which reference TRBV5-1 and TRBJ1-5 provide the parts outside the CDR3, is KAGVTQTPRYLIKTRGQQVTLSCSPISGHRSVSWYQQTPGQGLQFLFEYFSETQRNKGNFPGRFSGRQFSNSRSEMNVSTLELGDSALYLCASSLAGGNNQPQHFGDGTRLSIL.

V is TRBV2 and J is TRBJ1-6; 9 bases line up with TRBD1. This CDR3 has 15 residues. V lost 6 bases, J lost 6 bases, and 6 bases stayed unmatched. Germline CDR1 and CDR2: SNHLY and FYNNEI. CDR3 region: CASRIQGARNSPLHF. CDR3 DNA: TGTGCCAGCAGGATACAGGGGGCGCGTAATTCACCCCTCCACTTT.

This clone was counted once. The genes are TRBV4-1 and TRBJ1-5, with 10 positions matching TRBD1. The trim removed 3 bases at V and 2 bases at J, leaving 10 bases unmatched. The CDR3 is 18 residues long. Germline V gene data show CDR1 as MGHRA and CDR2 as YSYEKL. CDR3 sequence: CASSQPTGGLTGNQPQHF. Written as DNA, the CDR3 is TGCGCCAGCAGCCAGCCGACAGGGGGCTTAACGGGCAATCAGCCCCAGCATTTT.

The genes are TRBV18 and TRBJ2-3; D is perhaps TRBD1 (6 bases). Per germline, CDR1 KGHSH and CDR2 LQKENI. The CDR3 covers 14 residues. Trimming took 3 bases from V and 2 from J, leaving 9 bases between them. CDR3 DNA: TGTGCCAGCTCACCTACAGGGCACACAGATACGCAGTATTTT. It specifies CASSPTGHTDTQYF.

The chain combines TRBV6-2 or TRBV6-3 with TRBJ1-5; TRBD1 matches at 8 bases. Looked up from germline, CDR1 is MNHEY and CDR2 is SVGEGT. V shed 0 bases and J 0 bases; nucleotides not matched to a gene: 10. The CDR3 has 19 amino acids. The CDR3 coding sequence is TGTGCCAGCAGTTACTCCACGGGACAGGAGACTTATAGCAATCAGCCCCAGCATTTT. Encoded protein: CASSYSTGQETYSNQPQHF.

The rearrangement joins TRBV6-5 to TRBJ1-3; maybe TRBD1 (6 bases). The CDR3 has 15 residues. Germline CDR1 is MNHEY and CDR2 is SVGAGI. Trimming pared 4 bases from V and 3 bases from J, leaving 13 bases between. Here the CDR3 reads CASSLQGPHGNTIYF. DNA for the CDR3: TGTGCCAGCAGTTTGCAGGGGCCCCATGGAAACACCATATATTTT.

The chain is built from TRBV6-1 and TRBJ1-5; D is uncertain. This CDR3 region has 13 residues. Trimming cost V 3 bases and J 5 bases, with 8 bases left between them. Germline values: CDR1 MNHNS, CDR2 SASEGT. DNA of the CDR3: TGTGCCAGCAGTGATATTGTCGATCAGCCCCAGCATTTT. Protein: CASSDIVDQPQHF.

The rearrangement uses TRBV24-1 and TRBJ1-2; TRBD1 aligns across 7 bases. This CDR3 spans 14 amino acids. Germline loops: CDR1 KGHDR, CDR2 SFDVKD. With 5 bases clipped from V and 2 bases from J, the junction kept 4 bases outside the gene matches. The CDR3 sequence is CATSGLGQNYGYTF. CDR3 coding DNA: TGTGCCACCAGTGGACTGGGACAGAACTATGGCTACACCTTC.